The entry below describes one T cell receptor (beta chain). The antigen remains undetermined. These data are taken from a study of cytomegalovirus exposure and HLA in healthy donors. Findings and caveats of the study: Researchers counted around 170 TCR beta chains as cytomegalovirus-associated. HLA alleles were associated with 18,000 or so TCR beta sequences in a later analysis at 0.05 false discovery rate.

CDR3 length: 12 amino acids. Germline V CDR1 and CDR2: MDHEN, SYDVKM. Trimming left V 3 bases short and J 9 bases short, with 9 bases between. Amplification used 60 Vbeta primers and 13 Jbeta primers. In the source study's methods: In a later analysis, about 9.9 million of about 80 million unique beta chains occurred in at least two donors. Profiled with immunoSEQ multiplex PCR; TCRdb holds only in-frame clones, not every one. That table gives V, J and clone size, and the DNA gave D and trimming. This sample has about 82,000 clones, with approximately 60% found just once. This chain links TRBV28 with TRBJ2-1; D is undetermined. The receptor was derived from a woman in her fifties or sixties in good health and CMV-seropositive. Sequenced sample: PBMCs. The CDR3, as DNA: TGTGCCAGCAGTTTTCAGGTTGGTGAGCAGTTCTTC. Protein: CASSFQVGEQFF.